This T cell receptor beta chain originates from a study of T cell repertoires in cytomegalovirus infection. Concerning this clonotype itself: No antigen is known for it.

The V end was cut by 4 bases, the J end by 10 bases, with 14 bases between. Germline V gene lookup returns CDR1 SNHLY and CDR2 FYNNEI. This CDR3 is 13 amino acids long. MiXCR, applied by TCRdb to the reads, yields one record per CDR3 protein. There are around 19,000 distinct CDR3 sequences in the sample; 42% occur only once, and 85% to 95% lies in the top ten. Sample: CD8+ T cells from cultured PBMCs, taken from culture after CMV antigen stimulation. The V gene is TRBV2, the J gene TRBJ2-1, with a tentative D call TRBD2 (6 bases). This receptor was obtained from a human donor in good health (CMV status not recorded). Some clones in this sample may be carry-over from other donors' samples. This chain's CDR3 is CASSGKSRGEQFF. For the CDR3, the DNA is TGTGCCAGCAGTGGAAAGAGCCGGGGGGAGCAGTTCTTC.